These T cell receptor beta chains were read from a single sample in a study of T cells in localized non-small cell lung cancer. Some clones are missing from TCRdb's copy, which holds only in-frame ones; the method was immunoSEQ multiplex PCR. The data show fewer than 75,000 clones, roughly 84% seen once. The sequencing used peripheral blood, collected before any cancer treatment. All receptors come from a female donor aged 60 or older with stage I lung adenocarcinoma. The CDR3 runs from the conserved cysteine through the conserved F or W. D genes are given only for firm matches. Not all rows give a size; the values are once, few, many and, for expanded clones, a class.

abundance	j_gene	v_gene	d_gene	CDR3nt	CDR3aa
-	TRBJ2-6	TRBV21-1	-	TGTGCCAGCAGCAAAGCGTGGGAACGGCCAGGTGTCCTGACTTTC	CASSKAWERPGVLTF
-	TRBJ2-3	TRBV9	-	TGTGCCAGCAGCGCCCGCCCCCTCACAGATACGCAGTATTTT	CASSARPLTDTQYF
few	TRBJ2-1	TRBV15	-	TGTGCCACCAGCAGAGATCCCCAGGGTCAGAAGTTCTTC	CATSRDPQGQKFF
-	TRBJ1-2	TRBV19	-	TGTGCCAGTAGTACCGAAGAGACCTATGGCTACACCTTC	CASSTEETYGYTF
-	TRBJ2-7	TRBV4-3	-	TGCGCCAGCAGCCAAGCAGGGTCGGACGAGCAGTACTTC	CASSQAGSDEQYF
-	TRBJ1-1	TRBV29-1	-	TGCAGCGTTTTTACAGGGTCTGAAGCTTTCTTT	CSVFTGSEAFF
-	TRBJ2-7	TRBV28	TRBD1	TGTGCCAGCAGTTTACGTTCTATTGGGACAGGGTTGGGGGAGCAGTACTTC	CASSLRSIGTGLGEQYF
-	TRBJ2-3	TRBV18	TRBD1	TGTGCCAGCTCATCCCGGACAGGGGGAGGCACAGATACGCAGTATTTT	CASSSRTGGGTDTQYF
-	TRBJ2-7	TRBV4-1	TRBD1	TGCGCCAGCAGCCGGACGGACAGGGGGAGCTCCTACGAGCAGTACTTC	CASSRTDRGSSYEQYF
-	TRBJ1-2	TRBV6-6	-	TGTGCCAGCAGTCCCCCGGGGGGTGATGGCTACACCTTC	CASSPPGGDGYTF
-	TRBJ2-7	TRBV7-9	TRBD1	TGTGCCAGCAGCCCCGGGACAGGGATGTATTCCTACGAGCAGTACTTC	CASSPGTGMYSYEQYF
-	TRBJ2-1	TRBV2	TRBD1	TGTGCCAGCAGTACACAGGGGTGGGAGCAGTTCTTC	CASSTQGWEQFF
-	TRBJ1-1	TRBV10-1	-	TGCGCCAACACGGAAGCGAACACTGAAGCTTTCTTT	CANTEANTEAFF
-	TRBJ2-2	TRBV9	-	TGTGCCAGCAGCCCCCTCGCGGGGGAGCTGTTTTTT	CASSPLAGELFF
once	TRBJ1-5	TRBV10-1	-	TGCGCCAGCAGTGAGGGGACCGAAACCCATCAGCCCCAGCATTTT	CASSEGTETHQPQHF
-	TRBJ1-4	TRBV5-4	-	TGTGCCAGCAGCTTGATGCAGGACGAAAAACTGTTTTTT	CASSLMQDEKLFF
-	TRBJ2-7	TRBV2	-	TGTGCCAGCAAACGAGGGGATGGGTCCTACGAGCAGTACTTC	CASKRGDGSYEQYF
-	TRBJ2-2	TRBV19	-	TGTGCTTCAACCCCGGTGAACACCGGGGAGCTGTTTTTT	CASTPVNTGELFF
-	TRBJ1-3	TRBV4-3	-	TGCGCCAGCAGCCAAGGTAGACTGGATCTCTCTGGAAACACCATATATTTT	CASSQGRLDLSGNTIYF
-	TRBJ1-2	TRBV7-9	-	TGTGCCAGCAGCCAAGAAAACTATGGCTACACCTTC	CASSQENYGYTF
-	TRBJ1-2	TRBV7-8	-	TGTGCCAGCAGTCTGGTGGGGTACACCAACTATGGCTACACCTTC	CASSLVGYTNYGYTF
-	TRBJ2-2	TRBV9	-	TGTGCCAGCAGCGTAGCCAGGGTTAGCACCGGGGAGCTGTTTTTT	CASSVARVSTGELFF
-	TRBJ2-1	TRBV11-3	-	TGTGCCAGCAGCCCCCGACAGAGCTCCTACAATGAGCAGTTCTTC	CASSPRQSSYNEQFF
-	TRBJ1-5	TRBV6-5	-	TGTGCCAGCAGTTACGGCCAGGGCAATCAGCCCCAGCATTTT	CASSYGQGNQPQHF
-	TRBJ2-7	TRBV7-9	-	TGTGCCAGCAGCCCCGAATCGGTCTACGAGCAGTACTTC	CASSPESVYEQYF
-	TRBJ1-4	TRBV6-1	-	TGTGCCAGCAAAGCGGCGGGTGGAAGGGAAAAACTGTTTTTT	CASKAAGGREKLFF
-	TRBJ2-4	TRBV19	TRBD1	TGTGCCAGTAACCAGGGGGATAGGTGGAACATTCAGTACTTC	CASNQGDRWNIQYF
-	TRBJ2-1	TRBV28	TRBD2	TGTGCCAGCATTACTAGCGGCCGCTCCTACAATGAGCAGTTCTTC	CASITSGRSYNEQFF
-	TRBJ2-7	TRBV7-2	-	TGTGCCAGCAGTTTTGAGGGGCCATCTGCGCTGAGGCAGTACTTC	CASSFEGPSALRQYF
-	TRBJ1-4	TRBV4-1	-	TGCGCCAGCAGCTACAGGGTTGGTGAAAAACTGTTTTTT	CASSYRVGEKLFF
-	TRBJ2-6	TRBV10-3	TRBD1	TGTGCCATCAGTGGATCGGGACAGACCTCTGGGGCCAACGTCCTGACTTTC	CAISGSGQTSGANVLTF
once	TRBJ2-1	TRBV28	-	TGTGCCAGCAGTTTTAGTGTCTACACATACAATGAGCAGTTCTTC	CASSFSVYTYNEQFF
few	TRBJ2-2	TRBV9	-	TGTGCCAGCAGCGTAGTCCCGGGTGGAACCGGGGAGCTGTTTTTT	CASSVVPGGTGELFF
-	TRBJ2-3	TRBV2	-	TGTGCCAGCATTTTCACAGATACGCAGTATTTT	CASIFTDTQYF
few	TRBJ2-7	TRBV11-3	-	TGTGCCAGCAGCTCATCTTCCGACAGCTTCTACGAGCAGTACTTC	CASSSSSDSFYEQYF
-	TRBJ1-5	TRBV4-1	TRBD1	TGCGCCAGCAGCCGCGGGACAGGGGCAGAACAGCCCCAGCATTTT	CASSRGTGAEQPQHF
-	TRBJ1-1	TRBV4-3	-	TGCGCCGCAGGAGGAAGGCGGAACACTGAAGCTTTCTTT	CAAGGRRNTEAFF